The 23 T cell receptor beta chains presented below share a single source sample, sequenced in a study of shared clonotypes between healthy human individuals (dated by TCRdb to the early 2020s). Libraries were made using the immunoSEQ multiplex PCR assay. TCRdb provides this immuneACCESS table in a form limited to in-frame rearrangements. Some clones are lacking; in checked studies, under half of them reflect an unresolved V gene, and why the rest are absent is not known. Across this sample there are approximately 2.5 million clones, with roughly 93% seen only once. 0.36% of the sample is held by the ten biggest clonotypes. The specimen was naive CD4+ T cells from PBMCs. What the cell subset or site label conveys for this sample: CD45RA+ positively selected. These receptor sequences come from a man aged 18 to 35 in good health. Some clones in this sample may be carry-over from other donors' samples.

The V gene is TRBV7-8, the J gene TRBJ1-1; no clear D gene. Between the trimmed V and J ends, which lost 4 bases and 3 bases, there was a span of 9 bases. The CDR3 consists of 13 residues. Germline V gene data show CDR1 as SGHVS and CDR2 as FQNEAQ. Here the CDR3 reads CASSSQWDTEAFF. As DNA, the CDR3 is TGTGCCAGCAGCTCACAATGGGACACTGAAGCTTTCTTT.

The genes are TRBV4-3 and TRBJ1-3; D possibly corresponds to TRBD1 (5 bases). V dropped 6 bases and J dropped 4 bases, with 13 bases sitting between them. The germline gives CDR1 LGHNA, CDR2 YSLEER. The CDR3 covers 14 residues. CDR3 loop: CASSPKTAGNTIYF. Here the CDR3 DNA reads TGCGCCAGCAGTCCAAAGACAGCAGGAAACACCATATATTTT.

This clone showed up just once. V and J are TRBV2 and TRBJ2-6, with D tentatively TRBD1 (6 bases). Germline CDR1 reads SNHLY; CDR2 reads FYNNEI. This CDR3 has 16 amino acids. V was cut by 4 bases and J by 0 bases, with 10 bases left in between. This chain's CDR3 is CASSGDTPSGANVLTF. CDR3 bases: TGTGCCAGCAGTGGGGACACACCCTCTGGGGCCAACGTCCTGACTTTC.

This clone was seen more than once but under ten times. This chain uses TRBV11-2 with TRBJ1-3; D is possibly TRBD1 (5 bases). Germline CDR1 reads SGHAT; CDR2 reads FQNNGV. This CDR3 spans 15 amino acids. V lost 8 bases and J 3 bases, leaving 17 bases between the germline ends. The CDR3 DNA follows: TGTGCCAGCCGTAGGGCAGGGACTGTTGGAAACACCATATATTTT. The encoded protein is CASRRAGTVGNTIYF.

CDR3 residues: CASSQYGQTQYF. The CDR3 DNA sequence: TGTGCCAGCAGCCAGTATGGCCAGACCCAGTACTTC. This chain links TRBV7-9 with TRBJ2-5; D call uncertain. The V end lost 5 bases, the J end lost 6 bases, and 10 bases lay between the germline ends. Germline V lookup: CDR1 SEHNR, CDR2 FQNEAQ (reference sequence). This CDR3 region has 12 residues. Combining the CDR3 with reference TRBV7-9 and TRBJ2-5 gives the whole variable domain DTGVSQNPRHKITKRGQNVTFRCDPISEHNRLYWYRQTLGQGPEFLTYFQNEAQLEKSRLLSDRFSAERPKGSFSTLEIQRTEQGDSAMYLCASSQYGQTQYFGPGTRLLVL.

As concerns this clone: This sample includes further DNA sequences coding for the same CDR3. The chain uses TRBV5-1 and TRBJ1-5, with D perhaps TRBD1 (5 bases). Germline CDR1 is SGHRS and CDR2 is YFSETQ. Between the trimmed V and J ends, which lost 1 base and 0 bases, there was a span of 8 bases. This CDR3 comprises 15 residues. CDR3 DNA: TGCGCCAGCAGCTTGTCAGGGATTAGCAATCAGCCCCAGCATTTT. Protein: CASSLSGISNQPQHF.

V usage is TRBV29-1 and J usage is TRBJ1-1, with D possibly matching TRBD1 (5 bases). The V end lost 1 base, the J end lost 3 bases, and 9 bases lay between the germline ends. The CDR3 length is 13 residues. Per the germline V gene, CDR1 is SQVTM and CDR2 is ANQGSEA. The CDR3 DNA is TGCAGCGTTGAAGGCAGGGTACACACTGAAGCTTTCTTT. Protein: CSVEGRVHTEAFF.

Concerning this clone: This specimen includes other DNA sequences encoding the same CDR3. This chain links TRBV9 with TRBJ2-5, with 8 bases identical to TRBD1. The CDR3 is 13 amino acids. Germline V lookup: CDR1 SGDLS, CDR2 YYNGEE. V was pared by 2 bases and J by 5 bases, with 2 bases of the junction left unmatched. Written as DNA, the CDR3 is TGTGCCAGCAGCGTCGGACAGGGTGAGACCCAGTACTTC. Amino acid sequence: CASSVGQGETQYF.

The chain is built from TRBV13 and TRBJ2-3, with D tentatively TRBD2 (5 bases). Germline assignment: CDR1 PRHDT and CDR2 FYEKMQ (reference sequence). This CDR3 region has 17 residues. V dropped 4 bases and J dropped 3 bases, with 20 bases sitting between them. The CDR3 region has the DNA TGTGCCAGCAGCTCCCCGGAGGAGCGGAGGAGTACAGATACGCAGTATTTT. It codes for CASSSPEERRSTDTQYF.

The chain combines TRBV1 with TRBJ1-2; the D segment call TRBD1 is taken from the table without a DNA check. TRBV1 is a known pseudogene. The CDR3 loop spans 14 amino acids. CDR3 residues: CTSSQEGDRDGYTF. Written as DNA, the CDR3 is TGCACCAGCAGCCAAGAAGGGGACAGGGATGGCTACACCTTC.

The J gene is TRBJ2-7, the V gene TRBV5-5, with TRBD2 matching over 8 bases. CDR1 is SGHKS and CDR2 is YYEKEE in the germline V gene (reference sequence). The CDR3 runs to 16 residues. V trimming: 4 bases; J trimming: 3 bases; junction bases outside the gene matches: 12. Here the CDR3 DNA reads TGTGCCAGCAGCCCCCCTTGGGCGGGAGGAGGCTACGAGCAGTACTTC. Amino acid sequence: CASSPPWAGGGYEQYF.

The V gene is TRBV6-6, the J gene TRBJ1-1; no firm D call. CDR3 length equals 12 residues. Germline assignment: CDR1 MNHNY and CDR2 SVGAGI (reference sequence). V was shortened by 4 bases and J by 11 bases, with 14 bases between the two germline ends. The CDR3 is CASSSVGDRAFF. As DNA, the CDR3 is TGTGCCAGCAGTTCCGTAGGAGATCGGGCTTTCTTT.

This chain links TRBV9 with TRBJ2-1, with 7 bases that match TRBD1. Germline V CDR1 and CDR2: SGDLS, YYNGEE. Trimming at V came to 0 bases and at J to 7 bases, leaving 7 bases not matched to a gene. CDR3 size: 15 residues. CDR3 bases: TGTGCCAGCAGCGTAGTAGAGGGACAGTGGAATGAGCAGTTCTTC. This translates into CASSVVEGQWNEQFF.

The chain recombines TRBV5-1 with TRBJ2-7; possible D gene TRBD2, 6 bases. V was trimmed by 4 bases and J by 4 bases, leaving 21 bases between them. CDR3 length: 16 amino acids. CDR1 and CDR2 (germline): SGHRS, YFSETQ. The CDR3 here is CASSPGVRGLIYEQYF. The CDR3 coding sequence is TGCGCCAGCAGCCCGGGGGTCCGGGGCTTGATTTACGAGCAGTACTTC.

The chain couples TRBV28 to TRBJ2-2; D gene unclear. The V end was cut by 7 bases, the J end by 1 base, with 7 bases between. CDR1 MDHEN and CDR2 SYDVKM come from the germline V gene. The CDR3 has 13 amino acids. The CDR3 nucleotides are TGTGCCAGCATAACCGGGAACACCGGGGAGCTGTTTTTT. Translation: CASITGNTGELFF.

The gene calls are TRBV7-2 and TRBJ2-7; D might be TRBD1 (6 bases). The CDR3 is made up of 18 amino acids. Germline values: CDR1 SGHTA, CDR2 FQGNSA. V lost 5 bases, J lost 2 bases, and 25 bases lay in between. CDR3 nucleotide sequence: TGTGCCAGCAGCCCGGTGGCAGGGGCGCTCGTCGGTACCTACGAGCAGTACTTC. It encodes CASSPVAGALVGTYEQYF. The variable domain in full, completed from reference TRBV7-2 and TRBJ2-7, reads GAGVSQSPSNKVTEKGKDVELRCDPISGHTALYWYRQSLGQGLEFLIYFQGNSAPDKSGLPSDRFSAERTGGSVSTLTIQRTQQEDSAVYLCASSPVAGALVGTYEQYFGPGTRLTVT.

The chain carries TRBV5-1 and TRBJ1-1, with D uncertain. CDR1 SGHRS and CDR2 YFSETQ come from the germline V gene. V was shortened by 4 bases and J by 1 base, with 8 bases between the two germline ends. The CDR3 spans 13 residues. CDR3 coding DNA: TGCGCCAGCAGCGAAACACCGAACACTGAAGCTTTCTTT. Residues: CASSETPNTEAFF.

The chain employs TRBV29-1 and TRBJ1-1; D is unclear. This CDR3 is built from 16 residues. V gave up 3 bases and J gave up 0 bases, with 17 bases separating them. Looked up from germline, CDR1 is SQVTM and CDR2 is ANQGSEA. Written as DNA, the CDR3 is TGCAGCGTTGAGCGGGCCGGGGAGCTTATGAACACTGAAGCTTTCTTT. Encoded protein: CSVERAGELMNTEAFF.

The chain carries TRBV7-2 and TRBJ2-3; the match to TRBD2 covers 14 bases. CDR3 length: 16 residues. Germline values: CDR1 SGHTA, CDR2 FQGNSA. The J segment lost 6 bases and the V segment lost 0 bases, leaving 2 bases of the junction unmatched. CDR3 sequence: CASSLAGTSGSDTQYF. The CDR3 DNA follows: TGTGCCAGCAGCTTAGCAGGGACTAGCGGGAGTGATACGCAGTATTTT. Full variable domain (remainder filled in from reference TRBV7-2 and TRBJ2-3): GAGVSQSPSNKVTEKGKDVELRCDPISGHTALYWYRQSLGQGLEFLIYFQGNSAPDKSGLPSDRFSAERTGGSVSTLTIQRTQQEDSAVYLCASSLAGTSGSDTQYFGPGTRLTVL.

The CDR3 region is CASSPSTSGDNEQFF. DNA of the CDR3: TGCGCCAGCAGCCCATCGACTAGCGGGGACAATGAGCAGTTCTTC. The V gene is TRBV5-1, the J gene TRBJ2-1, with 11 bases lining up with TRBD2. Germline CDR1 is SGHRS and CDR2 is YFSETQ. The CDR3 spans 15 residues. Unmatched junction bases numbered 5, after V lost 4 bases and J lost 5 bases.

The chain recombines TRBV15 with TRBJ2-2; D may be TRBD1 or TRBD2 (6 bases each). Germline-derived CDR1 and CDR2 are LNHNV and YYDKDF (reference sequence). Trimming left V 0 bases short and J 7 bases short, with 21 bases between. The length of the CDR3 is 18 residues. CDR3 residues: CATSRDLFSTGASGELFF. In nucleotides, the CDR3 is TGTGCCACCAGCAGAGACCTCTTTAGTACGGGGGCCAGCGGGGAGCTGTTTTTT.

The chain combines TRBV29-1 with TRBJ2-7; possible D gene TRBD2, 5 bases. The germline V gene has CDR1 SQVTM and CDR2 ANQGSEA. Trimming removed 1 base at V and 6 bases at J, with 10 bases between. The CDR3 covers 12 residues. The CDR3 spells CSVEGGFREQYF. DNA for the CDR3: TGCAGCGTTGAAGGAGGGTTTCGCGAGCAGTACTTC.

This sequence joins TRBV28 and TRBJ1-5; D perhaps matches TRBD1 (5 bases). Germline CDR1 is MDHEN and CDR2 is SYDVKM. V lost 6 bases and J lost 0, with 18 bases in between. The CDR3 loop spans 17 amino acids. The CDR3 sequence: CASRRGALDYSNQPQHF. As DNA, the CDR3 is TGTGCCAGCAGGAGAGGGGCCCTAGACTATAGCAATCAGCCCCAGCATTTT.